These T cell receptor beta chains were read from a single sample in a study of Graves' ophthalmopathy and Graves' hyperthyroidism. TCRdb analysed the multiplex PCR reads with MiXCR anew, one entry per CDR3 protein. Counted here are 300,000 to 400,000 distinct CDR3 sequences, 15% to 20% occurring once; the ten biggest clones make up around 12%. Sequences were obtained from peripheral blood. The receptors were gathered from an adult man with Graves' ophthalmopathy. Both conserved end residues are trimmed from each CDR3.

j_call,v_call,cdr3_length,cdr3_aa
TRBJ2-4,TRBV19,10,ASTQRGLAPY
TRBJ2-7,TRBV5-4,13,ASSPPGQSALEQY
TRBJ1-1,TRBV2,12,ASSASGVGTEAF
TRBJ2-6,TRBV12-3/TRBV12-4,16,ASRTRELRGSGANVLT
TRBJ1-2,TRBV7-2,11,ASSLVIYYGYT
TRBJ2-2,TRBV30,14,AWRRSAGGRTGELF
TRBJ1-1,TRBV15,12,ATSRDHMNTEAF
TRBJ1-1,TRBV28,9,ASSSIDRAF
TRBJ1-5,TRBV28,13,ASTSVDRESQPQH
TRBJ2-7,TRBV2,18,ASSEAHPLGTSGRRYEQY
TRBJ2-7,TRBV27,13,ASSSLAGEAYEQY
TRBJ2-2,TRBV4-1,17,ASSPGTSGGILNTGELF
TRBJ2-5,TRBV15,13,ATSLAGGTQETQY
TRBJ1-1,TRBV5-1,15,ASSFVPGQGRDTEAF
TRBJ2-7,TRBV11-1,13,ASSAAGAGSYEQY
TRBJ1-1,TRBV30,12,AWTPSHPGTEAF
TRBJ2-7,TRBV4-1,12,ASSQDLSGVEQY
TRBJ1-1,TRBV6-2/TRBV6-3,11,ASSQDRLTEAF
TRBJ2-7,TRBV30,10,AWSGAAYEQY
TRBJ1-2,TRBV5-1,13,ASSLASAGGHGYT